Shown below are 29 T cell receptor beta chains from a single sample sequenced in a study of T cells after yellow fever vaccination. One entry per CDR3 protein, called by TCRdb with MiXCR from the 5' RACE reads. The sample has about 260,000 distinct CDR3 sequences, around 4.9% seen once. The material sequenced was CD4+ T cells sorted from PBMCs, taken on the day of the yellow fever booster vaccination. These receptors all come from a man younger than 30 who received the YFV17D yellow fever vaccine.

This clonotype was counted only a few times. This chain links TRBV6-2 or TRBV6-3 with TRBJ2-7; D is possibly TRBD1 or TRBD2 (5 bases each). This CDR3 has 11 residues. Germline CDR1 and CDR2: MNHEY and SVGEGT. The CDR3 region is CASSNFGGLDV. DNA for the CDR3: TGTGCCAGCAGTAATTTTGGGGGATTGGACGTC.

The V and J genes are TRBV7-2 and TRBJ2-1, with 9 bases identical to TRBD2. V lost 5 bases and J lost 0; bases outside the gene matches: 8. Germline-derived CDR1 and CDR2 are SGHTA and FQGNSA. This CDR3 region has 17 residues. The CDR3 DNA follows: TGTGCCAGCAGCCAGCTTAGCGGGAGCAGCTCCTACAATGAGCAGTTCTTC. The encoded protein is CASSQLSGSSSYNEQFF.

This chain connects TRBV19 to TRBJ1-4, with D possibly matching TRBD1 (5 bases). V lost 5 bases and J lost 0, with 13 bases in between. This CDR3 spans 16 amino acids. Germline V gene lookup returns CDR1 LNHDA and CDR2 SQIVND (reference sequence). CDR3 protein: CASSPARQSTNEKLFF. For the CDR3, the DNA is TGTGCCAGTAGTCCCGCCCGACAGTCAACTAATGAAAAACTGTTTTTT.

The chain uses TRBV11-2 and TRBJ2-5, with 9 bases fitting TRBD2. Unmatched junction bases numbered 12, after V lost 5 bases and J lost 5 bases. Germline CDR1 is SGHAT and CDR2 is FQNNGV. The CDR3 is 16 residues long. The CDR3 DNA reads TGTGCCAGCAGCGGAATGCCCGGGACTAGCTCGGAGACCCAGTACTTC. Protein product: CASSGMPGTSSETQYF.

The chain recombines TRBV4-1 with TRBJ1-3; D gene unclear. Germline CDR1 and CDR2: MGHRA and YSYEKL. This CDR3 has 16 amino acids. Trimming took off 2 bases at V and 9 bases at J, with 20 bases between the two ends. The CDR3 nucleotides read TGCGCCAGCAGCCAACAGAATATCGTGGGTAGAGGCACCATATATTTT. Encoded protein: CASSQQNIVGRGTIYF.

This clonotype occurred many times. V usage is TRBV12-3 or TRBV12-4 and J usage is TRBJ2-1; D remains ambiguous. Trimming pared 3 bases from V and 4 bases from J, leaving 4 bases between. The CDR3 runs to 12 residues. The CDR3 sequence: CASSFLYNEQFF. Here the CDR3 DNA reads TGTGCCAGCAGTTTTTTATACAATGAGCAGTTCTTC.

Only a few counts were recorded for this clonotype. The chain has TRBV7-2 and TRBJ2-7; no clear D. Germline-derived CDR1 and CDR2 are SGHTA and FQGNSA. Trimming pared 1 base from V and 3 bases from J, leaving 7 bases between. The CDR3 has 13 amino acids. DNA for the CDR3: TGTGCCAGCAGCTTAGAGTTTTACTACGAGCAGTACTTC. Its translation is CASSLEFYYEQYF.

This clonotype was counted between two and nine times. The J gene is TRBJ1-5, the V gene TRBV7-2, with D perhaps TRBD1 (6 bases). Germline loops: CDR1 SGHTA, CDR2 FQGNSA. Trimming stripped 4 bases from V and 2 bases from J, with 12 bases between. The length of the CDR3 is 15 residues. CDR3 amino acids: CASSSDRFGNQPQHF. CDR3 bases: TGTGCCAGCAGCTCCGACAGGTTCGGCAATCAGCCCCAGCATTTT.

A few counts support this clonotype. The chain combines TRBV7-4 with TRBJ2-7; tentative D call: TRBD1 (5 bases). This CDR3 has 16 residues. V was shortened by 3 bases and J by 4 bases, with 19 bases between the two germline ends. Germline V gene lookup returns CDR1 SGHVT and CDR2 SQSDAQ. The CDR3 DNA is TGTGCCAGCAGCTTCAACAGGTGCCCCCCTGGGTACGAGCAGTACGTC. Translation gives CASSFNRCPPGYEQYV.

The chain couples TRBV9 to TRBJ2-5, with 9 bases fitting TRBD2. The CDR3 has 14 amino acids. The germline V gene encodes CDR1 SGDLS and CDR2 YYNGEE. The V gene end was trimmed by 4 bases and the J gene end by 5 bases; junction bases not matched to a gene: 6. The CDR3 spells CASSPTGLAETQYF. The CDR3 DNA sequence: TGTGCCAGCAGCCCGACGGGACTAGCTGAGACCCAGTACTTC. Based on the CDR3 plus reference TRBV9 and TRBJ2-5, the full variable domain is DSGVTQTPKHLITATGQRVTLRCSPRSGDLSVYWYQQSLDQGLQFLIQYYNGEERAKGNILERFSAQQFPDLHSELNLSSLELGDSALYFCASSPTGLAETQYFGPGTRLLVL.

The gene calls are TRBV30 and TRBJ2-5, with 9 bases identical to TRBD2. CDR3 size: 15 residues. The V and J ends lost 0 bases and 4 bases, in that order; junction bases with no gene match: 6. Germline V gives CDR1 GTSNPN, CDR2 SVGIG (reference sequence). DNA of the CDR3: TGTGCCTGGAGTGTTCTAGCGGGGTCGGGAGAGACCCAGTACTTC. Protein: CAWSVLAGSGETQYF.

The V call is TRBV4-1, the J call TRBJ2-5; D is undetermined. Trimming left V 1 base short and J 1 base short, with 16 bases between. This CDR3 has 17 residues. Germline CDR1 reads MGHRA; CDR2 reads YSYEKL. The CDR3 spells CASSQVGDPRRQETQYF. For the CDR3, the DNA is TGCGCCAGCAGCCAAGTCGGAGACCCCCGGCGCCAAGAGACCCAGTACTTC.

This clonotype has more than one count but fewer than ten. The chain employs TRBV14 and TRBJ2-1, with D tentatively TRBD1 (5 bases). V was pared by 6 bases and J by 0 bases, with 15 bases between. The CDR3 length is 16 residues. Per the germline V gene, CDR1 is SGHDN and CDR2 is FVKESK. The CDR3 DNA sequence: TGTGCCAGCAGTCAATACAGGCTGAGCTCCTACAATGAGCAGTTCTTC. It specifies CASSQYRLSSYNEQFF.

This clonotype was detected a few times. This chain connects TRBV5-4 to TRBJ2-7; 11 nucleotides match TRBD2. Germline loops: CDR1 SGHNT, CDR2 YYREEE (reference sequence). J lost 1 base, V lost 3 bases, and 9 bases had no gene match. There are 17 residues in the CDR3. The CDR3 DNA is TGTGCCAGCAGCTCCAGGGGTAGCGGGGGGGAGTCCTACGAGCAGTACGTC. Protein sequence: CASSSRGSGGESYEQYV.

This clonotype was observed a handful of times. The chain links TRBV7-3 to TRBJ2-7, with 7 bases lining up with TRBD1. This CDR3 region has 14 residues. Germline V gene data show CDR1 as SGHTA and CDR2 as FQGTGA. V lost 6 bases, J lost 1 base, and 6 bases stayed unmatched. The CDR3 protein is CASRLPGGSYEQYF. As DNA, the CDR3 is TGTGCCAGCAGGTTACCAGGGGGATCCTACGAGCAGTACTTC. Full variable domain (missing parts from reference TRBV7-3 and TRBJ2-7): GAGVSQTPSNKVTEKGKYVELRCDPISGHTALYWYRQSLGQGPEFLIYFQGTGAADDSGLPNDRFFAVRPEGSVSTLKIQRTERGDSAVYLCASRLPGGSYEQYFGPGTRLTVT.

This clonotype was detected ten times or more. The rearrangement joins TRBV5-1 to TRBJ2-3, with a tentative D call TRBD2 (5 bases). Trimming cost V 4 bases and J 0 bases, with 6 bases left between them. Per the germline V gene, CDR1 is SGHRS and CDR2 is YFSETQ. The CDR3 has 13 amino acids. This CDR3 reads CASSTGSTDTQYF. CDR3 coding DNA: TGCGCCAGCAGCACGGGGAGCACAGATACGCAGTATTTT.

This clonotype was counted ten times or more. The V and J genes are TRBV4-3 and TRBJ2-5, with a tentative D call TRBD1 (5 bases). The CDR3 runs 15 residues. In germline, CDR1 is LGHNA, CDR2 YSLEER. V was clipped by 2 bases and J by 9 bases, with 19 bases between them. This chain's CDR3 is CASSQQGGPLVPQYF. Written as DNA, the CDR3 is TGCGCCAGCAGCCAACAGGGTGGACCCCTCGTGCCCCAGTACTTC.

This clonotype was observed many times. V and J are TRBV2 and TRBJ1-1; D is uncertain. The V gene lost 8 bases and the J gene lost 0 bases, with 10 bases spanning the gap. The CDR3 sequence is 13 residues long. CDR1 and CDR2 (germline): SNHLY, FYNNEI. CDR3 region: CASLREVNTEAFF. The CDR3 bases are TGTGCCAGCCTAAGGGAGGTGAACACTGAAGCTTTCTTT.

A few counts support this clonotype. The chain employs TRBV7-7 and TRBJ2-5; 7 nucleotides agree with TRBD2. CDR1 is SSHAT and CDR2 is FNYEAQ in the germline V gene (reference sequence). This CDR3 is 14 amino acids long. Unmatched junction bases numbered 4, after V lost 5 bases and J lost 1 base. The CDR3 coding sequence is TGTGCCAGCAGCCCACTAGCGCTCCAAGAGACCCAGTACTTC. Its translation is CASSPLALQETQYF.

This rearrangement joins TRBV5-6 to TRBJ2-7, with D perhaps TRBD1 (5 bases). CDR1 is SGHDT, CDR2 YYEEEE, per germline. V was trimmed by 0 bases and J by 1 base, leaving 14 bases between them. The CDR3 has 16 amino acids. The CDR3 DNA sequence: TGTGCCAGCAGCTTGGCCGCTAGTAGGGGTTCCTACGAGCAGTACGTC. It translates to CASSLAASRGSYEQYV.

This clonotype was counted only a few times. The chain carries TRBV11-2 and TRBJ1-6; D is uncertain. V was pared by 5 bases and J by 9 bases, with 11 bases between. The CDR3 length is 13 residues. CDR1 and CDR2 (germline): SGHAT, FQNNGV. CDR3 bases: TGTGCCAGCAGCGAGCGAATGGTTTCACCCCTCCACTTT. Amino acid sequence: CASSERMVSPLHF.

The chain combines TRBV12-3 or TRBV12-4 with TRBJ2-7; D is unresolved. V lost 6 bases and J 0 bases, leaving 18 bases between the germline ends. The CDR3 totals 16 residues. The CDR3 DNA reads TGTGCCAGCAGCCCCATTCCCTCGACCGGCTCCTACGAGCAGTACTTC. It codes for CASSPIPSTGSYEQYF.

The chain employs TRBV7-9 and TRBJ2-6; D not resolved. Germline V gene data show CDR1 as SEHNR and CDR2 as FQNEAQ (reference sequence). The CDR3 runs to 16 residues. V dropped 8 bases and J dropped 0 bases, with 14 bases sitting between them. Here the CDR3 reads CASLDGPDSGANVLTF. The CDR3 nucleotides read TGTGCCAGCTTAGACGGACCTGACTCTGGGGCCAACGTCCTGACTTTC. Using reference TRBV7-9 and TRBJ2-6 for the parts outside the CDR3, the full variable domain is DTGVSQNPRHKITKRGQNVTFRCDPISEHNRLYWYRQTLGQGPEFLTYFQNEAQLEKSRLLSDRFSAERPKGSFSTLEIQRTEQGDSAMYLCASLDGPDSGANVLTFGAGSRLTVL.

The V and J genes are TRBV6-5 and TRBJ2-3; D not certain. CDR3 length: 15 amino acids. Germline CDR1 and CDR2: MNHEY and SVGAGI. V lost 6 bases and J 3 bases, leaving 16 bases between the germline ends. In DNA, the CDR3 is TGTGCCAGCAGGGTTGGGCGGTTGGGGACAGATACGCAGTATTTT. As protein: CASRVGRLGTDTQYF.

The chain recombines TRBV4-3 with TRBJ1-2; possible D gene TRBD1, 5 bases. The CDR3 is 15 residues long. V lost 0 bases, J lost 8 bases, and 16 bases lay in between. The germline CDR1 and CDR2 sequences are LGHNA and YSLEER. The DNA for the CDR3 is TGCGCCAGCAGCCAAGAAGGGGAAGGGACGGGAGGCTACACCTTC. It encodes CASSQEGEGTGGYTF.

This clonotype has just a few counts. The V call is TRBV5-1, the J call TRBJ2-7, with D perhaps matching TRBD1 (5 bases). V was trimmed by 0 bases and J by 3 bases, leaving 10 bases between them. The CDR3 is made up of 14 amino acids. Germline CDR1 and CDR2: SGHRS and YFSETQ. Here the CDR3 reads CASSLEQADYEQYF. The CDR3 bases are TGCGCCAGCAGCTTGGAACAGGCTGACTACGAGCAGTACTTC.

The table lists this clonotype with a few counts. The rearrangement joins TRBV12-5 to TRBJ2-3; 8 positions agree with TRBD2. This CDR3 is 15 amino acids long. After removal of 7 bases from V and 5 bases from J, the junction contained 11 bases not matched to a gene. Germline values: CDR1 LGHNT, CDR2 FRNRAP. CDR3 in amino acids: CASAPVAGGGDTQYF. The DNA for the CDR3 is TGTGCTAGTGCCCCAGTGGCCGGGGGGGGAGATACGCAGTATTTT.

This clonotype was seen repeatedly, ten times or more. CDR3 region: CASNLGPPSGYEQYF. The CDR3, as DNA: TGCGCCAGCAACTTAGGCCCCCCTTCGGGCTACGAGCAGTACTTC. The chain links TRBV5-1 to TRBJ2-7; D call uncertain. The V gene lost 6 bases and the J gene lost 3 bases, with 19 bases spanning the gap. Germline CDR1 reads SGHRS; CDR2 reads YFSETQ. The length of the CDR3 is 15 residues.

There are many counts of this clonotype. This rearrangement joins TRBV20-1 to TRBJ1-1, with 8 bases that match TRBD1. The CDR3 is made up of 13 amino acids. CDR1 and CDR2 (germline): DFQATT, SNEGSKA (reference sequence). Germline trimming cut 1 base from V and 4 bases from J; bases unmatched to any gene: 2. Here the CDR3 reads CSARGDRPTEAFF. CDR3 nucleotides: TGCAGTGCTAGAGGGGACAGGCCCACTGAAGCTTTCTTT.